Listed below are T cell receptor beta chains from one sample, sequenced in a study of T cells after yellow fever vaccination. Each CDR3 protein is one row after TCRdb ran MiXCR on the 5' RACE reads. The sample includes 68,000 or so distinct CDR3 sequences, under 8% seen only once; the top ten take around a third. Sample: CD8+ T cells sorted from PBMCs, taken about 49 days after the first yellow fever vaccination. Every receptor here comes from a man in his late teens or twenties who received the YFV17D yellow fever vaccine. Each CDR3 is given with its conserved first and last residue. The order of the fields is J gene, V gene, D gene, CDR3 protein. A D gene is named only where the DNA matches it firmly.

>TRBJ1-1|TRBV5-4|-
CASSLSGRITEAFF
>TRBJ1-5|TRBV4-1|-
CASSQVDGMGDSNQPQHF
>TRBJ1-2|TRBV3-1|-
CASSQAGTAYGYTF
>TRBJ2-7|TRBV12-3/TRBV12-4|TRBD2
CASSFGGGAYEQYF
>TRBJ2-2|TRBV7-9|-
CASSLEDRNGDTGELFF
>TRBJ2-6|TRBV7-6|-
CASSLGPRGGSGANVLTF
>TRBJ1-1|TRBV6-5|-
CASSYSVGGMTEAFF
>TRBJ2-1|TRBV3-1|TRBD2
CASSGTQRGEKDEQFF
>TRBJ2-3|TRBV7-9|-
CASSLAMKLDTQYF
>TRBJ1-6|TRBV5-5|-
CASRDERSSPLHF
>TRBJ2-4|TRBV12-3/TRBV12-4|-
CASSRADTDIQYF
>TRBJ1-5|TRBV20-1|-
CSASLRNQPQHF
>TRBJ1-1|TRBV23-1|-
CASSQSKFPNTEAFF
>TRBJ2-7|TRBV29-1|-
CSVVGLSSYEQYF
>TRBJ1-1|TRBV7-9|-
CASRQTDMYTEAFF
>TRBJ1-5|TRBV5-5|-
CASSPAWGGNQPQHF
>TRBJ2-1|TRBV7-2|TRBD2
CASSLGPGLADNEQFF
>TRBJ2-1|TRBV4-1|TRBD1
CASSQTDRGTYNEQFF
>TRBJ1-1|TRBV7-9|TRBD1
CASSSGQGPTEAFF
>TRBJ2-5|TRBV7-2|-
CASSLSVERHQETQYF
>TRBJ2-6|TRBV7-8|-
CASSSYPEHFLSGANVLTF
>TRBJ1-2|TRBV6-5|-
CASSYSGQPANYGYTF
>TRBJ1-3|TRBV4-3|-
CASSQEPPTFSGNTIYF
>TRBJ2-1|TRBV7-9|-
CASSSDRGVVSYNEQFF
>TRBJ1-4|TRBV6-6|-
CASSGGVGEKLFF
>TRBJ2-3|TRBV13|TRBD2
CASSTKAGPFTDTQYF
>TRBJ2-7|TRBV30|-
CAWSGYEQYF
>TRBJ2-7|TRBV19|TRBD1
CASSPRDRATYEQYF
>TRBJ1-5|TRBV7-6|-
CASSLGVLGRVNNQPQHF
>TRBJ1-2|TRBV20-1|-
CCARSGGQYGYTF
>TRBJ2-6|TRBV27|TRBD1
CASSLSGTGSEANVLTF
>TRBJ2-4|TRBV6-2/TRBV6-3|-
CASSTPDIQYF
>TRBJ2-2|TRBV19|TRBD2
CASSQRGGLTGELFF
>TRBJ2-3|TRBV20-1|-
CSARGGPIDLTSTDTQYF
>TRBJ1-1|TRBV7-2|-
CASSSPVGQLMNTEAFF
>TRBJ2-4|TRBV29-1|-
CSVESRNIQYF
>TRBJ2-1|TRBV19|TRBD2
CASSIGAGGYNEQFF
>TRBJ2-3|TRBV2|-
CASSEVGGSTDTQYF
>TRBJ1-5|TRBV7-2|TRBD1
CASSPRWTGGNQPQHF
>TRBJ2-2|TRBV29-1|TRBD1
CSVVGSGTVYDTGELFF
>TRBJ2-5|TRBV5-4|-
CASRARGGETQYF
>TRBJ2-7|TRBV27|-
CASSLTTSNEQYF
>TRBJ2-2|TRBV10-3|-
CAVNRDANTGELFF
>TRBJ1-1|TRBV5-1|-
CASSLHGENTEAFF
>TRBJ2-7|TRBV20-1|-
CSARDPTFCEQYF
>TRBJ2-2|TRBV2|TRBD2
CASCLTGGVAANTGELFF
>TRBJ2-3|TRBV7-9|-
CALAGLRGRTDTQYF
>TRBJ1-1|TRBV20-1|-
CSARVGFGLNTEAFF
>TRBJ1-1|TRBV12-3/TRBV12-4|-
CASSLNNPGTEAFF
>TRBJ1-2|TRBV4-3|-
CASSPRATNPGYTF